Listed below are T cell receptor beta chains from one sample, sequenced in a study of a mutant IDH1 vaccine in newly diagnosed glioma. Libraries were prepared by immunoSEQ multiplex PCR; TCRdb keeps only in-frame clonotypes and omits some of them. The data show under 150,000 clones, around three quarters seen once. No cognate antigen is known for these TCRs. Sample: PBMCs, taken from a glioma patient whose treatment included an IDH1 peptide vaccine. The source is a man in his forties or fifties with glioma. Each CDR3 is given without its conserved first and last residue. Fields, in order: clone size, V gene, J gene, CDR3 length, CDR3 protein. Only some rows state a clone size, as once, few, many or a class for expanded clones.

.	TRBV19	TRBJ1-5	10	ASSIVAAPQH
.	TRBV7-6	TRBJ2-3	13	ASSSFAKSTDTQY
.	TRBV15	TRBJ2-1	17	ATSREKASGRSLYNEQF
once	TRBV5-5	TRBJ2-3	12	ASSPRGSIDTQY
.	TRBV5-4	TRBJ1-6	13	ASSLDGTNNSPLH
.	TRBV5-6	TRBJ2-1	12	ASSLGPGLNEQF
.	TRBV4-3	TRBJ2-7	15	ASSQDRFGTGGAEQY
few	TRBV2	TRBJ1-1	13	ASSAYGQYPSEAF
.	TRBV6-6	TRBJ1-1	12	AASRGGANTEAF
.	TRBV7-2	TRBJ1-1	11	ASSLAPNTEAF
few	TRBV4-2	TRBJ2-4	13	ASSQDSGGRTRQY
.	TRBV2	TRBJ2-1	6	AIIGGF
.	TRBV6-1	TRBJ1-2	11	ASSSQGSLGYT
.	TRBV10-3	TRBJ1-6	11	AISTDSDSPLH